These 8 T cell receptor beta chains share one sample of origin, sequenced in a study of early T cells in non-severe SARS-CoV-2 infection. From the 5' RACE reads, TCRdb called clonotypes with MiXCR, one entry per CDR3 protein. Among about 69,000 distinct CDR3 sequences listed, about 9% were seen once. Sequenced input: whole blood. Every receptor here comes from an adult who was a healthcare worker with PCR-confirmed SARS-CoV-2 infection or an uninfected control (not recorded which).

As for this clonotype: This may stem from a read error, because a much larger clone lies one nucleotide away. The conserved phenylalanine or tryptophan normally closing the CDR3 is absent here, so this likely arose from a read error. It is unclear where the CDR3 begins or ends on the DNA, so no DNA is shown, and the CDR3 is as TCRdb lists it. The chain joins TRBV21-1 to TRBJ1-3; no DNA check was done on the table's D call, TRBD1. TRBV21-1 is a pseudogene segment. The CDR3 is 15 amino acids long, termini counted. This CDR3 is CASSKALTGGNTIYS.

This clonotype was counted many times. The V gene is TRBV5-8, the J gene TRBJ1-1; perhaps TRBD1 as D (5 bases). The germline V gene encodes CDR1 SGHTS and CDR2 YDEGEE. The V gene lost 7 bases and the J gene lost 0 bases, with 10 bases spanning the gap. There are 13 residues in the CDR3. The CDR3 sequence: CASPGHLNTEAFF. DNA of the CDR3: TGTGCCAGCCCCGGACACCTGAACACTGAAGCTTTCTTT.

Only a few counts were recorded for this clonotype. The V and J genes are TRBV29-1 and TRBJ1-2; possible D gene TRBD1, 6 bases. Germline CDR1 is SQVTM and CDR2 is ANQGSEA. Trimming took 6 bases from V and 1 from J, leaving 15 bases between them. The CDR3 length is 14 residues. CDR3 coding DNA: TGCAGCGTGGACAGACTAAGCGTTAACTATGGCTACACCTTC. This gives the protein CSVDRLSVNYGYTF.

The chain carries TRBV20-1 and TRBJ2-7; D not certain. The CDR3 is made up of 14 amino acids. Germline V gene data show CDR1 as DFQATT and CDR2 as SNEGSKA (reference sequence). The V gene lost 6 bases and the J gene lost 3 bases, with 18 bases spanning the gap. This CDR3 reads CSATSARDIYEQYF. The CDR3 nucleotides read TGCAGTGCCACAAGCGCCCGCGACATCTACGAGCAGTACTTC.

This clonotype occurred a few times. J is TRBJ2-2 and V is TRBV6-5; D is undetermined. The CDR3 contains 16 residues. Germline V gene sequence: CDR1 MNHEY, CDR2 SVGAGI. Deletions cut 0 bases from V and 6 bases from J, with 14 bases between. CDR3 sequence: CASSYSIGRVPGELFF. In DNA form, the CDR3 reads TGTGCCAGCAGTTACTCGATTGGTCGCGTGCCCGGGGAGCTGTTTTTT.

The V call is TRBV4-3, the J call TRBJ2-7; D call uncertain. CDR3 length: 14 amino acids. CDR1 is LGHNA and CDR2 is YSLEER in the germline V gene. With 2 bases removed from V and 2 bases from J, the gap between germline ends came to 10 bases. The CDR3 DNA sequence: TGCGCCAGCAGCCAAAATTCCGGGCCCTACGAGCAGTACTTC. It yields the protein CASSQNSGPYEQYF.

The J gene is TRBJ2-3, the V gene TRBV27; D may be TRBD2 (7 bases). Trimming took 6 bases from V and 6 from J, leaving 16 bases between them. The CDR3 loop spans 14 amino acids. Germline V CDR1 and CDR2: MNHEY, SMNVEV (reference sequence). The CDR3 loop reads CASSGGLDGDTQYF. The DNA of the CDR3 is TGTGCCAGCAGCGGGGGGCTAGATGGGGATACGCAGTATTTT.

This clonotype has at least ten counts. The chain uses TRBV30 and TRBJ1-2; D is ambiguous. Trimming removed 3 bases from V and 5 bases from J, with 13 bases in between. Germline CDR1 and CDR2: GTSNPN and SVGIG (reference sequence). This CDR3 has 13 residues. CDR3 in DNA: TGTGCCTGGAGGTCCGGGGAACCATATGGCTACACCTTC. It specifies CAWRSGEPYGYTF.